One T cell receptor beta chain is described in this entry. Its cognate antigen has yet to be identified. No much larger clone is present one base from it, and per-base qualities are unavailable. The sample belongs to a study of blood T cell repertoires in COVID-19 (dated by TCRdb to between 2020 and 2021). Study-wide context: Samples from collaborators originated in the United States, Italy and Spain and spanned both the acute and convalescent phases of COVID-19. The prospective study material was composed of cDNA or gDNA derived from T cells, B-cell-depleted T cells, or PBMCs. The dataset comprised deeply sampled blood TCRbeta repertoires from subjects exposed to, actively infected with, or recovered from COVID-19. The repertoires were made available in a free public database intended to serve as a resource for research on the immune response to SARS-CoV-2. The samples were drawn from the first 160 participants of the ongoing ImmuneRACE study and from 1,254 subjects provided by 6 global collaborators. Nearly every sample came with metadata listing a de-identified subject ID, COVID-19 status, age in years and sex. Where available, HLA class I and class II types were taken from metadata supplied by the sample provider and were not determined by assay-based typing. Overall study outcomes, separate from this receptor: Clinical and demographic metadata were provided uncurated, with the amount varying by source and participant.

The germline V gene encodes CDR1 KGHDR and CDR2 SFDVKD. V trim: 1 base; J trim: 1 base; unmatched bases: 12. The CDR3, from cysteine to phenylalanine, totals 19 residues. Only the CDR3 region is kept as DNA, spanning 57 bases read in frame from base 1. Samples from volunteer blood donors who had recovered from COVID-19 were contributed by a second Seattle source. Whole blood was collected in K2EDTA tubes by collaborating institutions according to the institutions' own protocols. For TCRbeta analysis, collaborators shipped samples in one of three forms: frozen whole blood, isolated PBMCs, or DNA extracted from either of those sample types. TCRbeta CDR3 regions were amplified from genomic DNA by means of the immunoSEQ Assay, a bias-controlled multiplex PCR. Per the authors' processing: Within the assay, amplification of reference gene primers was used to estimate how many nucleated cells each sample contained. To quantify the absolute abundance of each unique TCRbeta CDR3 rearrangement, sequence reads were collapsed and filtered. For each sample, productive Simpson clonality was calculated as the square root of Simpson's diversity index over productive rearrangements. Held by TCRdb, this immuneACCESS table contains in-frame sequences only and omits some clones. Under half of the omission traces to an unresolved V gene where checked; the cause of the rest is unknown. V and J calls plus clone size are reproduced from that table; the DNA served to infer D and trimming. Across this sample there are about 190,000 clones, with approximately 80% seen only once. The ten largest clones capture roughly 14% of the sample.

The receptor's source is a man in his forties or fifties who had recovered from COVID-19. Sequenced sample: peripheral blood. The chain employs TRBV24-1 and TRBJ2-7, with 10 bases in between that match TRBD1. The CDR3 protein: CATSDLVGTGDGVSYEQYF. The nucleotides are TGTGCCACCAGTGATTTAGTTGGGACAGGGGATGGAGTGTCCTACGAGCAGTACTTC.